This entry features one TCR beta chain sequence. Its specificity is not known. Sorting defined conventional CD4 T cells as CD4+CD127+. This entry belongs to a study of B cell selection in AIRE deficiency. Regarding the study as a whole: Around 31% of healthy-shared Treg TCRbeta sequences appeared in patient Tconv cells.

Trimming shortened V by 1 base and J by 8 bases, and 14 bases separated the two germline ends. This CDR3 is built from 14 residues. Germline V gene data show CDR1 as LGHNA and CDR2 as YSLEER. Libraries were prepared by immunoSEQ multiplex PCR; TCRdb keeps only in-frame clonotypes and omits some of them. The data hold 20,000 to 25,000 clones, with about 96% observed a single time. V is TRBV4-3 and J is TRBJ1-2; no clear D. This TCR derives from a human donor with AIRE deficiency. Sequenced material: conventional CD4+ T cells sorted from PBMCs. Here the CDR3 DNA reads TGCGCCAGCAGCCAAGGTAGTGAGGGAGCCGGCTACACCTTC. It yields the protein CASSQGSEGAGYTF.